This passage covers 25 T cell receptor beta chains from one sample sequenced in a study of blood T cell repertoires in COVID-19. Libraries were prepared by immunoSEQ multiplex PCR; TCRdb keeps only in-frame clonotypes and omits some of them. The sample includes about 78,000 clones, about 90% seen only once; the top ten take under 1.1%. The specimen sequenced was peripheral blood. The receptors come from a woman aged 45-65 years in a cohort sampled during active COVID-19.

For the CDR3, the DNA is TGCGCCAGCAGCCAGTCTTCAACTAATGAAAAACTGTTTTTT. Translated, it gives CASSQSSTNEKLFF. The genes are TRBV4-1 and TRBJ1-4; D is ambiguous. The CDR3 is 14 residues long. V dropped 3 bases and J dropped 0 bases, with 5 bases sitting between them. Germline V gene sequence: CDR1 MGHRA, CDR2 YSYEKL.

This chain uses TRBV12-3 or TRBV12-4 with TRBJ2-7, with D tentatively TRBD2 (5 bases). Trimming removed 2 bases at V and 4 bases at J, with 6 bases between. This CDR3 region has 12 residues. The CDR3 DNA reads TGTGCCAGCAGTTTATGGAGGTACGAGCAGTACTTC. Amino acid sequence: CASSLWRYEQYF.

The gene calls are TRBV6-5 and TRBJ2-1; maybe TRBD1 (6 bases). Germline CDR1 is MNHEY and CDR2 is SVGAGI. Trimming took off 6 bases at V and 11 bases at J, with 20 bases between the two ends. The CDR3 runs 14 residues. CDR3 bases: TGTGCCAGCAGCCTACAGGGTTCCCTGAACCAGCAGTTCTTC. This codes for CASSLQGSLNQQFF.

V usage is TRBV30 and J usage is TRBJ1-2, with 8 bases lining up with TRBD1. The germline V gene has CDR1 GTSNPN and CDR2 SVGIG (reference sequence). The CDR3 covers 13 residues. J was trimmed by 3 bases and V by 2 bases; bases with no gene match: 2. The CDR3 coding sequence is TGTGCCTGGAGTCCACAGGGGGACTATGGCTACACCTTC. It codes for CAWSPQGDYGYTF.

This chain connects TRBV28 to TRBJ2-5; TRBD2 agrees at 8 bases. Unmatched junction bases numbered 12, after V lost 5 bases and J lost 4 bases. The CDR3 spans 16 residues. Per germline, CDR1 MDHEN and CDR2 SYDVKM. CDR3 residues: CASSPPGSGVRETQYF. The DNA of the CDR3 is TGTGCCAGCAGTCCGCCGGGTAGCGGGGTTCGAGAGACCCAGTACTTC. The full variable domain, its missing parts supplied by reference TRBV28 and TRBJ2-5, is DVKVTQSSRYLVKRTGEKVFLECVQDMDHENMFWYRQDPGLGLRLIYFSYDVKMKEKGDIPEGYSVSREKKERFSLILESASTNQTSMYLCASSPPGSGVRETQYFGPGTRLLVL.

The rearrangement joins TRBV28 to TRBJ2-7; D might be TRBD2 (5 bases). Germline V gene sequence: CDR1 MDHEN, CDR2 SYDVKM. With 1 base removed from V and 5 bases from J, the gap between germline ends came to 18 bases. The CDR3 sequence is 16 residues long. DNA of the CDR3: TGTGCCAGCAGTTTATTGGGATTCAGCGGTCGGAACGAGCAGTACTTC. It yields the protein CASSLLGFSGRNEQYF. The whole variable domain, filled in from reference TRBV28 and TRBJ2-7, reads DVKVTQSSRYLVKRTGEKVFLECVQDMDHENMFWYRQDPGLGLRLIYFSYDVKMKEKGDIPEGYSVSREKKERFSLILESASTNQTSMYLCASSLLGFSGRNEQYFGPGTRLTVT.

This clone was detected only once. The rearrangement uses TRBV5-6 and TRBJ1-1, with D perhaps TRBD1 (5 bases). V lost 0 bases to trimming and J lost 8 bases, with 8 bases between them. The germline gives CDR1 SGHDT, CDR2 YYEEEE. The CDR3 covers 12 residues. The CDR3 spells CASSLAGQEAFF. The CDR3 nucleotides read TGTGCCAGCAGCTTGGCAGGACAAGAAGCTTTCTTT. Full variable domain (remainder filled in from reference TRBV5-6 and TRBJ1-1): DAGVTQSPTHLIKTRGQQVTLRCSPKSGHDTVSWYQQALGQGPQFIFQYYEEEERQRGNFPDRFSGHQFPNYSSELNVNALLLGDSALYLCASSLAGQEAFFGQGTRLTVV.

The chain links TRBV28 to TRBJ2-1, with 7 bases aligning to TRBD2. With 2 bases clipped from V and 11 bases from J, the junction kept 3 bases outside the gene matches. Germline V gives CDR1 MDHEN, CDR2 SYDVKM. CDR3 length: 12 amino acids. The DNA for the CDR3 is TGTGCCAGCAGTTTAGACGGGGGGAAGCAGTTCTTC. Translating gives CASSLDGGKQFF.

The rearrangement uses TRBV5-6 and TRBJ2-7; TRBD2 is a possible D gene (5 bases). CDR1 and CDR2 from the germline V gene are SGHDT and YYEEEE. V shed 1 base and J shed 4 bases, with 9 bases lying between them. The CDR3 loop spans 13 amino acids. The CDR3 sequence: CASSLYGGYEQYF. The CDR3 DNA follows: TGTGCCAGCAGCTTGTACGGCGGGTACGAGCAGTACTTC.

V usage is TRBV13 and J usage is TRBJ2-2; the D gene is possibly TRBD1 (5 bases). This CDR3 contains 12 residues. The germline gives CDR1 PRHDT, CDR2 FYEKMQ (reference sequence). Trimming took off 6 bases at V and 8 bases at J, with 10 bases between the two ends. CDR3 bases: TGTGCCAGCAGTTCGACAGAAGGGGAGCTGTTTTTT. Amino acids: CASSSTEGELFF.

The chain is built from TRBV27 and TRBJ2-7; 7 bases align to TRBD1. This CDR3 region has 15 residues. V lost 6 bases and J lost 5; bases outside the gene matches: 13. CDR1 is MNHEY, CDR2 SMNVEV, per germline (reference sequence). DNA of the CDR3: TGTGCCAGCAGAACCACCGGGACAGATCTTAACGAGCAGTACTTC. Protein: CASRTTGTDLNEQYF.

The CDR3 DNA sequence: TGTGCCAGCAGTCTCGGTACACTAGGGAATCAGCCCCAGCATTTT. Translated: CASSLGTLGNQPQHF. V usage is TRBV28 and J usage is TRBJ1-5; no clear D. The CDR3 consists of 15 residues. Trimming cost V 5 bases and J 4 bases, with 15 bases left between them. Germline CDR1 reads MDHEN; CDR2 reads SYDVKM.

This chain uses TRBV19 with TRBJ2-7; the match to TRBD1 covers 8 bases. V shed 5 bases and J 2 bases; nucleotides not matched to a gene: 2. Germline loops: CDR1 LNHDA, CDR2 SQIVND (reference sequence). The CDR3 totals 13 residues. CDR3 nucleotides: TGTGCCAGTAGTGGGACAGGAACCTACGAGCAGTACTTC. Encoded protein: CASSGTGTYEQYF. Full variable domain (rest looked up from reference TRBV19 and TRBJ2-7): DGGITQSPKYLFRKEGQNVTLSCEQNLNHDAMYWYRQDPGQGLRLIYYSQIVNDFQKGDIAEGYSVSREKKESFPLTVTSAQKNPTAFYLCASSGTGTYEQYFGPGTRLTVT.

CDR3 bases: TGTGCCAGCAACCTGGTGGGGAGGGAGCAGTACTTC. Amino acid sequence: CASNLVGREQYF. The chain carries TRBV28 and TRBJ2-7; tentative D call: TRBD2 (6 bases). Germline CDR1 and CDR2: MDHEN and SYDVKM. V lost 7 bases to trimming and J lost 7 bases, with 14 bases between them. There are 12 residues in the CDR3.

J is TRBJ2-3 and V is TRBV21-1; TRBD2 reflects the table's D call only, with no check against the DNA. TRBV21-1 is deemed a pseudogene. The CDR3 contains 16 residues. The CDR3 DNA sequence: TGTGCCAGCAGCAAGGGTACTAGCGAAAGCACAGATACGCAGTATTTT. Protein sequence: CASSKGTSESTDTQYF.

The V gene is TRBV5-4, the J gene TRBJ2-7; TRBD2 agrees at 11 bases. V gave up 0 bases and J gave up 5 bases; unmatched junction bases: 4. CDR3 length: 15 residues. CDR1 is SGHNT and CDR2 is YYREEE in the germline V gene (reference sequence). The CDR3 DNA reads as TGTGCCAGCAGCTTGGCCACTAGCGGGAGTAACGAGCAGTACTTC. Translating gives CASSLATSGSNEQYF.

The V gene is TRBV5-1, the J gene TRBJ1-1; D not resolved. The V end was cut by 3 bases, the J end by 5 bases, with 17 bases between. The CDR3 is 15 amino acids. Germline CDR1 is SGHRS and CDR2 is YFSETQ. This CDR3 reads CASSSRTGRGTEAFF. CDR3 DNA sequence: TGCGCCAGCAGCTCTCGGACGGGAAGAGGGACTGAAGCTTTCTTT.

This clone is a singleton in its sample. The chain has TRBV7-9 and TRBJ1-2, with D possibly being TRBD1 (5 bases). The CDR3 spans 14 residues. In germline, CDR1 is SEHNR, CDR2 FQNEAQ (reference sequence). The V end lost 1 base, the J end lost 6 bases, and 12 bases lay between the germline ends. CDR3 protein: CASSLGAQGDGYTF. The CDR3 DNA sequence: TGTGCCAGCAGCTTAGGGGCCCAGGGCGATGGCTACACCTTC.

The V gene is TRBV18, the J gene TRBJ2-2; 10 bases match TRBD1. This CDR3 is built from 14 residues. V trimming: 4 bases; J trimming: 7 bases; junction bases outside the gene matches: 3. CDR1 is KGHSH, CDR2 LQKENI, per germline. The DNA of the CDR3 is TGTGCCAGCTCACTGACAGGGGGCAACGGGGAGCTGTTTTTT. Translated, it gives CASSLTGGNGELFF.

The chain is built from TRBV2 and TRBJ1-1, with D possibly matching TRBD1 (6 bases). Germline loops: CDR1 SNHLY, CDR2 FYNNEI. The length of the CDR3 is 13 residues. V gave up 8 bases and J gave up 5 bases, with 15 bases separating them. CDR3 coding DNA: TGTGCCAGCCCGAAGGGGGGGGAAACTGAAGCTTTCTTT. Encoded protein: CASPKGGETEAFF. Full variable domain (rest looked up from reference TRBV2 and TRBJ1-1): EPEVTQTPSHQVTQMGQEVILRCVPISNHLYFYWYRQILGQKVEFLVSFYNNEISEKSEIFDDQFSVERPDGSNFTLKIRSTKLEDSAMYFCASPKGGETEAFFGQGTRLTVV.

This rearrangement joins TRBV14 to TRBJ1-6; TRBD1 might be the D (6 bases). Between the trimmed V and J ends, which lost 0 bases and 8 bases, there was a span of 17 bases. The CDR3 is 17 residues long. From germline, CDR1 is SGHDN and CDR2 FVKESK. The CDR3 sequence is CASSQEQGFPIYSPLHF. The CDR3 nucleotides read TGTGCCAGCAGCCAAGAGCAGGGGTTTCCGATTTATTCACCCCTCCACTTT.

The chain carries TRBV10-3 and TRBJ2-1; 8 nucleotides agree with TRBD1. V was clipped by 6 bases and J by 3 bases; unmatched bases: 7. The CDR3 loop spans 15 amino acids. Germline lookup yields CDR1 ENHRY and CDR2 SYGVKD. This CDR3 reads CAIRDSDRVYNEQFF. The CDR3 nucleotides read TGTGCCATCAGGGACTCGGACAGGGTCTACAATGAGCAGTTCTTC.

The genes are TRBV5-5 and TRBJ2-5; TRBD2 matches at 9 bases. J was trimmed by 2 bases and V by 0 bases; bases with no gene match: 5. This CDR3 is built from 16 residues. The V gene's germline CDR1 is SGHKS and CDR2 YYEKEE (reference sequence). CDR3 amino acids: CASSLGLAGTQETQYF. In DNA, the CDR3 is TGTGCCAGCAGCTTGGGGCTAGCGGGGACTCAAGAGACCCAGTACTTC.

This rearrangement joins TRBV2 to TRBJ2-2; D gene uncertain. Trimming left V 10 bases short and J 1 base short, with 10 bases between. This CDR3 comprises 13 residues. The germline CDR1 and CDR2 sequences are SNHLY and FYNNEI. This chain's CDR3 is CATQYRNTGELFF. In DNA, the CDR3 is TGTGCCACGCAATACAGGAACACCGGGGAGCTGTTTTTT.

The V gene is TRBV4-1, the J gene TRBJ2-3, with TRBD1 matching 8 bases. CDR1 and CDR2 (germline): MGHRA, YSYEKL. V shed 5 bases and J 5 bases; nucleotides not matched to a gene: 9. The CDR3 sequence is 15 residues long. In DNA form, the CDR3 reads TGCGCCAGCAGCAGACGGACAGGGATTCAAGATACGCAGTATTTT. Its protein product is CASSRRTGIQDTQYF.